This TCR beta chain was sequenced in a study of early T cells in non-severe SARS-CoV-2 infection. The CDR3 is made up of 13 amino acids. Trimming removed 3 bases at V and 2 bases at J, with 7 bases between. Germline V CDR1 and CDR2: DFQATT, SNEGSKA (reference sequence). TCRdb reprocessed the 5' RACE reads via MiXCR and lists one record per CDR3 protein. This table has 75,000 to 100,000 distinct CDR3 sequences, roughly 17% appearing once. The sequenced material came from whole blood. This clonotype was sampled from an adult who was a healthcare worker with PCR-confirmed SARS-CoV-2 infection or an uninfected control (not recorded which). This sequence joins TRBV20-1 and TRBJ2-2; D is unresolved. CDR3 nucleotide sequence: TGCAGTGCTAGTCGCTCCAACACCGGGGAGCTGTTTTTT. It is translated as CSASRSNTGELFF.